This is a list of T cell receptor beta chains from one sample in a study of blood T cell repertoires in COVID-19. TCRdb keeps only in-frame clones here, not all; method: immunoSEQ multiplex PCR. This table holds about 310,000 clones, 85% found once. The material sequenced was PBMCs or T cells enriched from blood (not recorded which). The source is a woman in her twenties or thirties who had been exposed to COVID-19. CDR3s include the opening cysteine and the closing phenylalanine or tryptophan. D genes are given only for firm matches. Size tells how often a clone was seen (once, few, many) or the class of an expanded clone, and some rows leave it out.

V gene,J gene,D gene,clone size,CDR3 protein,CDR3 DNA
TRBV6-5,TRBJ2-2,TRBD2,once,CASLSGVNTGELFF,TGTGCCAGCCTTAGCGGGGTGAACACCGGGGAGCTGTTTTTT
TRBV19,TRBJ2-1,TRBD1,.,CASSIWAGGNNEQFF,TGTGCCAGTAGTATATGGGCAGGGGGAAACAATGAGCAGTTCTTC
TRBV28,TRBJ1-6,.,.,CASSKNSPPLHF,TGTGCCAGCAGTAAGAACAGTCCCCCCCTCCACTTT
TRBV28,TRBJ2-7,.,.,CASSSQTGFIEQYF,TGTGCCAGCAGTTCGCAAACAGGGTTCATCGAGCAGTACTTC
TRBV6-1,TRBJ2-2,.,once,CASSDRTGFNTGELFF,TGTGCCAGCAGTGATCGAACAGGCTTCAACACCGGGGAGCTGTTTTTT
TRBV14,TRBJ2-5,.,once,CASSQISGQETQYF,TGTGCCAGCAGCCAAATATCGGGTCAAGAGACCCAGTACTTC
TRBV11-2,TRBJ2-7,.,.,CASSLSGSLTYEQYF,TGTGCCAGCAGTTTAAGCGGGTCCCTAACCTACGAGCAGTACTTC
TRBV11-2,TRBJ2-2,TRBD1,.,CASSPLGQGAGELFF,TGTGCCAGCAGCCCCCTAGGGCAGGGGGCCGGGGAGCTGTTTTTT
TRBV4-2,TRBJ1-3,.,.,CASSQGWGDRNTIYF,TGTGCCAGCAGCCAAGGATGGGGGGATCGAAACACCATATATTTT
TRBV4-3,TRBJ2-1,TRBD2,.,CASSQEAGAYNEQFF,TGCGCCAGCAGCCAAGAGGCGGGGGCCTACAATGAGCAGTTCTTC
TRBV5-1,TRBJ2-2,TRBD1,.,CASILGTGGEGELFF,TGCGCCAGCATCCTAGGGACAGGGGGCGAAGGGGAGCTGTTTTTT
TRBV6-5,TRBJ1-3,TRBD1,.,CASSYGQDYSGNTIYF,TGTGCCAGCAGTTACGGACAGGACTACTCTGGAAACACCATATATTTT
TRBV30,TRBJ1-5,.,.,CACDGVNQPQHF,TGTGCCTGCGACGGGGTTAATCAGCCCCAGCATTTT
TRBV9,TRBJ2-1,TRBD2,.,CASSAERSGGPNEQFF,TGTGCCAGCAGCGCCGAGCGAAGCGGGGGGCCCAATGAGCAGTTCTTC
TRBV3-1/TRBV3-2,TRBJ2-7,.,.,CASSMTPVRGYEQYF,TGTGCCAGCAGCATGACTCCCGTACGGGGCTACGAGCAGTACTTC
TRBV30,TRBJ2-5,TRBD2,.,CAWSGLAGETQYF,TGTGCCTGGAGCGGACTAGCGGGAGAGACCCAGTACTTC
TRBV30,TRBJ1-1,.,.,CAWSGQQAGDTEAFF,TGTGCCTGGAGTGGTCAACAGGCGGGGGACACTGAAGCTTTCTTT
TRBV9,TRBJ2-7,TRBD2,.,CASSGGLASSYEQYF,TGTGCCAGCAGCGGAGGACTAGCGAGTTCCTACGAGCAGTACTTC
TRBV18,TRBJ2-2,TRBD1,.,CASSPPDRVTGELFF,TGTGCCAGCTCACCACCGGACAGGGTAACGGGGGAGCTGTTTTTT
TRBV14,TRBJ2-2,.,.,CASSQAEGGELFF,TGTGCCAGCAGTCAAGCGGAGGGCGGGGAGCTGTTTTTT
TRBV30,TRBJ2-7,TRBD1,once,CAWRPGQSYEQYF,TGTGCCTGGAGGCCGGGACAGAGCTACGAGCAGTACTTC
TRBV5-1,TRBJ2-7,TRBD2,.,CASSIAGTSGRIWYEQYF,TGCGCCAGCAGCATCGCCGGGACTAGCGGGAGGATTTGGTACGAGCAGTACTTC
TRBV25-1,TRBJ2-7,TRBD1,.,CASIPSTGDKNEQYF,TGTGCCAGCATCCCCTCGACAGGGGACAAAAACGAGCAGTACTTC
TRBV5-1,TRBJ2-7,.,.,CASSLLEGQSYEQYF,TGCGCCAGCAGCTTGTTGGAGGGACAGTCCTACGAGCAGTACTTC
TRBV4-1,TRBJ1-5,TRBD1,.,CASSHDRVDQPQHF,TGCGCCAGCAGCCACGACAGGGTAGATCAGCCCCAGCATTTT
TRBV6-5,TRBJ2-2,.,.,CASSYSLGSRTGELFF,TGTGCCAGCAGTTACTCGTTGGGGTCGCGGACTGGGGAGCTGTTTTTT
TRBV6-5,TRBJ2-7,.,.,CASSYPGFSSYEQYF,TGTGCCAGCAGTTACCCGGGATTTAGCTCCTACGAGCAGTACTTC
TRBV9,TRBJ1-6,TRBD1,.,CASSADRGNSPLHF,TGTGCCAGCAGCGCCGACAGGGGAAATTCACCCCTCCACTTT
TRBV3-1/TRBV3-2,TRBJ2-2,.,.,CASSLRAGFNTGELFF,TGTGCCAGCAGCCTAAGAGCAGGGTTTAACACCGGGGAGCTGTTTTTT
TRBV29-1,TRBJ2-7,.,.,CSVGDSSYEQYF,TGCAGCGTCGGTGACAGTTCCTACGAGCAGTACTTC
TRBV13,TRBJ2-3,TRBD2,.,CASSFQLAGITDTQYF,TGTGCCAGCAGCTTTCAACTAGCGGGGATCACAGATACGCAGTATTTT
TRBV5-4,TRBJ1-4,.,.,CASSFVGGNEKLFF,TGTGCCAGCAGCTTTGTGGGGGGTAATGAAAAACTGTTTTTT
TRBV24-1,TRBJ1-3,.,.,CATSDLGSDGVAGNTIYF,TGTGCCACCAGTGATTTAGGGAGTGATGGGGTGGCTGGAAACACCATATATTTT
TRBV28,TRBJ1-4,TRBD1,.,CASSIGQGEKLFF,TGTGCCAGCAGTATCGGACAGGGAGAAAAACTGTTTTTT
TRBV7-2,TRBJ1-1,TRBD1,.,CASSPRKTGGLRNTEAFF,TGTGCCAGCAGCCCCCGAAAGACAGGGGGCCTCAGGAACACTGAAGCTTTCTTT
TRBV27,TRBJ2-4,TRBD1,.,CATKGQGAYNIQYF,TGTGCCACAAAGGGACAGGGGGCGTATAACATTCAGTACTTC
TRBV28,TRBJ1-1,.,.,CASSPGGRRTEAFF,TGTGCCAGCAGCCCTGGTGGCAGGCGCACTGAAGCTTTCTTT
TRBV6-5,TRBJ1-1,.,.,CASSYGRADTEAFF,TGTGCCAGCAGTTACGGCAGGGCCGACACTGAAGCTTTCTTT
TRBV3-1/TRBV3-2,TRBJ2-2,TRBD2,.,CASSQGISGSLNTGELFF,TGTGCCAGCAGCCAAGGAATTAGCGGGAGCTTAAACACCGGGGAGCTGTTTTTT
TRBV27,TRBJ1-2,.,.,CASSPDRRPVGYTF,TGTGCCAGCAGTCCCGACAGGCGCCCCGTTGGCTACACCTTC
TRBV5-1,TRBJ1-5,TRBD1,.,CASSSTGDQPQHF,TGCGCCAGCAGCTCCACAGGGGATCAGCCCCAGCATTTT
TRBV10-3,TRBJ2-1,TRBD1,.,CAISEELGQGHNEQFF,TGTGCCATCAGTGAGGAGCTCGGACAGGGACACAATGAGCAGTTCTTC
TRBV4-2,TRBJ2-2,TRBD2,.,CASSLLATGELFF,TGTGCCAGCAGCCTACTAGCGACCGGGGAGCTGTTTTTT
TRBV5-4,TRBJ2-2,TRBD2,.,CASSLEAGGAGELFF,TGTGCCAGCAGCTTGGAGGCGGGAGGCGCCGGGGAGCTGTTTTTT
TRBV6-5,TRBJ2-1,TRBD1,few,CASSYRDRGSYNEQFF,TGTGCCAGCAGTTACCGGGACAGGGGATCTTACAATGAGCAGTTCTTC
TRBV15,TRBJ2-7,TRBD1,.,CATSTLDRVIDEQYF,TGTGCCACCAGCACATTGGACAGGGTTATCGACGAGCAGTACTTC
TRBV12-5,TRBJ2-7,TRBD2,.,CASGLVLGGTSGSYEQYF,TGTGCTAGTGGTTTGGTACTGGGAGGGACTAGCGGCTCCTACGAGCAGTACTTC
TRBV11-1,TRBJ1-2,TRBD1,once,CASSLEGQAASRGYTF,TGTGCCAGCAGCTTAGAAGGACAGGCTGCTTCGCGTGGCTACACCTTC